These 19 T cell receptor beta chains came from one sample sequenced in a study of cytomegalovirus exposure and HLA in healthy donors. 13 Jbeta primers and 60 Vbeta primers were used for the PCR. Clones were read by immunoSEQ multiplex PCR, and TCRdb kept only the in-frame ones, dropping some. The sample has approximately 120,000 clones; around 80% are singletons. Sequencing was done on a sample of PBMCs. These receptors originate from a man over 45 in good health and CMV-seronegative.

The J gene is TRBJ1-1, the V gene TRBV11-2; 12 nucleotides agree with TRBD1. Germline loops: CDR1 SGHAT, CDR2 FQNNGV. V shed 4 bases, J shed 7 bases, and the junction held 10 bases outside the gene matches. The CDR3 sequence is 16 residues long. CDR3 coding DNA: TGTGCCAGCAGCTCAGTGGGACAGGGGGCCGGAGGTGAAGCTTTCTTT. Its protein product is CASSSVGQGAGGEAFF.

The chain joins TRBV6-4 to TRBJ2-1; 9 bases map to TRBD1. The junction had 2 bases not matched to a gene; V was cut back by 4 bases and J by 1 base. In germline, CDR1 is MRHNA, CDR2 SNTAGT. The length of the CDR3 is 15 residues. The CDR3 region has the DNA TGTGCCAGCAGTGTCGGGACAGGGTCCTACAATGAGCAGTTCTTC. Its protein is CASSVGTGSYNEQFF.

The chain carries TRBV4-2 and TRBJ1-1; D may be TRBD1 (5 bases). CDR3 length: 15 amino acids. V lost 0 bases and J lost 0, with 8 bases in between. Germline V gene sequence: CDR1 LGHNA, CDR2 YNFKEQ. The CDR3 is CASSQDGHLNTEAFF. DNA of the CDR3: TGTGCCAGCAGCCAAGATGGACACCTGAACACTGAAGCTTTCTTT.

J is TRBJ2-3 and V is TRBV23-1; D is perhaps TRBD1 (5 bases). TRBV23-1 is designated an ORF whose function remains uncertain. The ends were cut back, 6 bases at V and 0 bases at J, with 25 bases in the middle. The CDR3 sequence is 19 residues long. CDR3 DNA sequence: TGCGCCAGCAGGCCTGCTTACTTTCACTCCAGGACAAGCACAGATACGCAGTATTTT. Translation gives CASRPAYFHSRTSTDTQYF.

The chain combines TRBV19 with TRBJ1-4; 7 bases map to TRBD1. The CDR3 contains 17 residues. Unmatched junction bases numbered 12, after V lost 4 bases and J lost 4 bases. Looked up from germline, CDR1 is LNHDA and CDR2 is SQIVND (reference sequence). The CDR3 bases are TGTGCCAGTAGTAGCAACAGGGGCCAACTTATTAATGAAAAACTGTTTTTT. This sequence encodes CASSSNRGQLINEKLFF.

This sequence joins TRBV6-5 and TRBJ1-4, with D possibly being TRBD1 (5 bases). Germline assignment: CDR1 MNHEY and CDR2 SVGAGI. Trimming shortened V by 6 bases and J by 3 bases, and 5 bases separated the two germline ends. This CDR3 region has 12 residues. The chain's CDR3 is CASSRANEKLFF. The CDR3 DNA is TGTGCCAGCAGCAGGGCTAATGAAAAACTGTTTTTT.

This clone came up once. The V call is TRBV11-3, the J call TRBJ1-6; D perhaps matches TRBD1 (6 bases). Germline V gene data show CDR1 as SGHNT and CDR2 as YENEEA. This CDR3 is 16 amino acids long. The germline V and J ends were trimmed by 1 base and 9 bases, with 16 bases remaining between them. CDR3 residues: CASSLGGPGAGSPLHF. The CDR3 nucleotides read TGTGCCAGCAGCTTAGGAGGGCCAGGGGCCGGTTCACCCCTCCACTTT.

V usage is TRBV11-2 and J usage is TRBJ2-7; 7 positions match TRBD1. The V gene's germline CDR1 is SGHAT and CDR2 FQNNGV. J lost 5 bases, V lost 5 bases, and 9 bases had no gene match. The CDR3 has 14 residues. CDR3 residues: CASSPKTGNHEQYF. DNA of the CDR3: TGTGCCAGCAGCCCCAAGACAGGGAACCACGAGCAGTACTTC. Complete variable domain (other parts from reference TRBV11-2 and TRBJ2-7): EAGVAQSPRYKIIEKRQSVAFWCNPISGHATLYWYQQILGQGPKLLIQFQNNGVVDDSQLPKDRFSAERLKGVDSTLKIQPAKLEDSAVYLCASSPKTGNHEQYFGPGTRLTVT.

The chain joins TRBV19 to TRBJ2-1, with D perhaps TRBD1 (6 bases). Trimming stripped 5 bases from V and 16 bases from J, with 18 bases between. This CDR3 spans 12 amino acids. CDR1 is LNHDA and CDR2 is SQIVND in the germline V gene (reference sequence). The CDR3 loop reads CASSPRQAPEFF. CDR3 bases: TGTGCCAGTAGTCCTCGACAGGCACCGGAATTCTTC.

The J gene is TRBJ2-5, the V gene TRBV7-9; no definite D call. This CDR3 region has 13 residues. Germline lookup yields CDR1 SEHNR and CDR2 FQNEAQ (reference sequence). V lost 3 bases to trimming and J lost 4 bases, with 9 bases between them. DNA of the CDR3: TGTGCCAGCAGCTTCCCTAGTCCAGAGACCCAGTACTTC. The encoded protein is CASSFPSPETQYF.

This clone was seen only a few times. V gene TRBV29-1 combines with J gene TRBJ1-5; D is uncertain. The CDR3 consists of 13 residues. V was clipped by 4 bases and J by 3 bases, with 10 bases between them. Germline-derived CDR1 and CDR2 are SQVTM and ANQGSEA. In DNA form, the CDR3 reads TGCAGCGTTGGTGACAAGTCCAATCAGCCCCAGCATTTT. Protein sequence: CSVGDKSNQPQHF. The whole variable domain, filled in from reference TRBV29-1 and TRBJ1-5, reads SAVISQKPSRDICQRGTSLTIQCQVDSQVTMMFWYRQQPGQSLTLIATANQGSEATYESGFVIDKFPISRPNLTFSTLTVSNMSPEDSSIYLCSVGDKSNQPQHFGDGTRLSIL.

This clone has a single count. The chain recombines TRBV6-4 with TRBJ2-5; D is ambiguous. V was cut by 5 bases and J by 5 bases, with 18 bases left in between. The CDR3 totals 15 residues. The germline V gene encodes CDR1 MRHNA and CDR2 SNTAGT. This chain's CDR3 is CASSSWPPIRETQYF. In DNA form, the CDR3 reads TGTGCCAGCAGTTCCTGGCCGCCGATCCGCGAGACCCAGTACTTC.

In its sample, this clone was seen a few times. This sequence joins TRBV2 and TRBJ2-3; 7 positions match TRBD2. Germline V CDR1 and CDR2: SNHLY, FYNNEI. V lost 6 bases and J lost 3; bases outside the gene matches: 9. The CDR3 covers 15 residues. The CDR3 loop is CASSGGYGGTDTQYF. The CDR3, as DNA: TGTGCCAGCAGCGGGGGGTATGGGGGGACAGATACGCAGTATTTT.

The chain recombines TRBV6-4 with TRBJ2-6, with D uncertain. The CDR3 totals 13 residues. Germline lookup yields CDR1 MRHNA and CDR2 SNTAGT. Trimming removed 9 bases from V and 0 bases from J, with 6 bases in between. The CDR3 protein is CASRNSGANVLTF. The DNA for the CDR3 is TGTGCCAGTCGTAACTCTGGGGCCAACGTCCTGACTTTC.

The J gene is TRBJ1-5, the V gene TRBV5-1, with D possibly matching TRBD1 (5 bases). CDR1 and CDR2 (germline): SGHRS, YFSETQ. This CDR3 has 15 amino acids. Between the trimmed V and J ends, which lost 0 bases and 3 bases, there was a span of 10 bases. CDR3 DNA sequence: TGCGCCAGCAGCTTGGGGGGCAGCACCAATCAGCCCCAGCATTTT. It specifies CASSLGGSTNQPQHF.

This chain joins TRBV7-3 and TRBJ2-7; 8 bases match TRBD1. Trimming removed 6 bases from V and 1 base from J; junction bases left unmatched: 5. Germline CDR1 reads SGHTA; CDR2 reads FQGTGA. There are 14 residues in the CDR3. CDR3 loop: CASRSDRDSYEQYF. The CDR3 region has the DNA TGTGCCAGCAGGTCGGACAGGGATTCCTACGAGCAGTACTTC.

This rearrangement joins TRBV19 to TRBJ1-3, with D uncertain. This CDR3 comprises 14 residues. V gave up 3 bases and J gave up 0 bases, with 6 bases separating them. Germline V lookup: CDR1 LNHDA, CDR2 SQIVND (reference sequence). This CDR3 is CASSIGSSGNTIYF. In DNA form, the CDR3 reads TGTGCCAGTAGTATTGGGAGCTCTGGAAACACCATATATTTT.

The chain employs TRBV29-1 and TRBJ2-7; D possibly corresponds to TRBD2 (5 bases). The CDR3 consists of 14 residues. Germline lookup yields CDR1 SQVTM and CDR2 ANQGSEA. The ends were cut back, 7 bases at V and 0 bases at J, with 16 bases in the middle. DNA for the CDR3: TGCAGCGCCAAATCCGGGAAAAGCTCCTACGAGCAGTACTTC. It is translated as CSAKSGKSSYEQYF.

The CDR3 nucleotides read TGTGCCAGCAGCCCTGCTAGCGGGGGGGCCTACAATGAGCAGTTCTTC. Its protein product is CASSPASGGAYNEQFF. V usage is TRBV7-8 and J usage is TRBJ2-1; 12 nucleotides agree with TRBD2. CDR3 length: 16 amino acids. Germline trimming cut 5 bases from V and 2 bases from J; bases unmatched to any gene: 4. Germline loops: CDR1 SGHVS, CDR2 FQNEAQ.